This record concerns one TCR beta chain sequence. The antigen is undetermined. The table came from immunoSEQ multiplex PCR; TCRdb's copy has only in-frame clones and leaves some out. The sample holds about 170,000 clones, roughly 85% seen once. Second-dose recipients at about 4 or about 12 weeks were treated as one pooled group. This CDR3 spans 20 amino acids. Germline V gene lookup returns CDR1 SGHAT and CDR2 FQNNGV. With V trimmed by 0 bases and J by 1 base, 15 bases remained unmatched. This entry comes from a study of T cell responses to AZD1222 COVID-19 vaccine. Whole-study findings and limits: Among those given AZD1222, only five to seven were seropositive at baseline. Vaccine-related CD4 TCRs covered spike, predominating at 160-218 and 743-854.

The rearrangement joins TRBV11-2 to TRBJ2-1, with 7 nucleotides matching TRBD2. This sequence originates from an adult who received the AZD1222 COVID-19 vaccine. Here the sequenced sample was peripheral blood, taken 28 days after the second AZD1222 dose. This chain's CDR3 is CASSLETSPVSFRSYNEQFF. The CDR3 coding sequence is TGTGCCAGCAGCTTAGAGACTAGCCCTGTCTCGTTTCGGTCCTACAATGAGCAGTTCTTC. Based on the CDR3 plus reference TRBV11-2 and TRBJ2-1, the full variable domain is EAGVAQSPRYKIIEKRQSVAFWCNPISGHATLYWYQQILGQGPKLLIQFQNNGVVDDSQLPKDRFSAERLKGVDSTLKIQPAKLEDSAVYLCASSLETSPVSFRSYNEQFFGPGTRLTVL.